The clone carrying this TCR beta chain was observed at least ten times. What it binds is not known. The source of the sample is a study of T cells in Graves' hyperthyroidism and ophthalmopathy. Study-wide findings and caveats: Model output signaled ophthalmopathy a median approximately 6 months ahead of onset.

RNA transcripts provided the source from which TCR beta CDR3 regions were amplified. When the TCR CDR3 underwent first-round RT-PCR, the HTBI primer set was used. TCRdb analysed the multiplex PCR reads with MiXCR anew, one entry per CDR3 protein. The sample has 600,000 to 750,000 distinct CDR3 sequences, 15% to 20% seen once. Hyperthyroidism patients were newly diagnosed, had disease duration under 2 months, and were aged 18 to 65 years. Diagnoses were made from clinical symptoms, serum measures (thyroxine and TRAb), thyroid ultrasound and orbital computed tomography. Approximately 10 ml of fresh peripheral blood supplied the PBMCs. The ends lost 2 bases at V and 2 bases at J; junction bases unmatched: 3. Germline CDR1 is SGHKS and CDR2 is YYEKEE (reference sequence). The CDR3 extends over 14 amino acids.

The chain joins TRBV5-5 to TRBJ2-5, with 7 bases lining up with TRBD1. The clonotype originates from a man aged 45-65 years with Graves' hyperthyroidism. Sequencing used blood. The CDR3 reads CASSFDRAQETQYF. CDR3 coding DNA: TGTGCCAGCAGCTTCGACAGGGCGCAAGAGACCCAGTACTTC.